The present entry profiles one T cell receptor (beta chain) with its context. The clone's antigen remains unknown. Nothing much larger sits one base from this clone, and base qualities are not available. The blood samples were obtained from patients with leukemic cutaneous T cell lymphoma (Sezary syndrome) who were treated at a US cutaneous lymphoma program. Ficoll centrifugation was used to isolate peripheral blood mononuclear cells from the patients' blood. The QIAamp DNA Mini kit was used to extract genomic DNA, which was then profiled by immunoSEQ with roughly 90-450 ng of DNA template. TCRdb re-hosts the immuneACCESS table, in-frame sequences only. Its copies lack some clones; in the studies checked, an unresolved V gene accounts for under half of them, and the cause for the rest is not known. The sample profile shows about a thousand clones; 84% of them were found once. The ten most abundant clones make up 0.67% of the sample.

The germline V gene specifies MDHEN as CDR1 and SYDVKM as CDR2. V is trimmed back by 5 bases and J by 1 base, and the junction contains 7 bases that no gene match accounts for. Spanning cysteine to phenylalanine, the CDR3 consists of 15 amino acids. The only DNA kept is the CDR3, 45 bases in frame from the first base. The data derive from a study of IL-32 and malignant T cell survival in cutaneous lymphoma (dated by TCRdb to the early 2020s). Context from the whole study: Whether the surviving TCR Vbeta+ T cells in IL-32 cultures were the malignant clone rather than benign T cells sharing that Vbeta was tested by high-throughput TCR sequencing. Samples from a couple of CTCL donors were studied by high-throughput TCR sequencing, and IL-32beta was confirmed to support malignant T cell survival in vitro.

Broad study findings and their caveats: Persistence of malignant T cell TCRs after in vitro culture with IL-32beta was shown by TCR sequencing. The methods did not state the exact culture duration for the TCR-sequenced samples. The kinetics of enhanced malignant T cell survival in culture differed somewhat from one CTCL blood donor to another. Malignant T cell survival in vitro appeared to be supported by IL-32beta through the induction of large CD14+ antigen-presenting cells that reduced apoptosis.

The rearrangement combines TRBV28 with TRBJ1-1; 7 of the junction bases match TRBD1. Specimen: blood, collected on day 0. The sequence derives from a human donor with cutaneous T cell lymphoma. At the DNA level, the sequence is TGTGCCAGCAGTCTCCCGACAGGGACGAACACTGAAGCTTTCTTT. It encodes CASSLPTGTNTEAFF. Joined to the reference TRBV28 and TRBJ1-1 proteins, this CDR3 gives the full variable domain: DVKVTQSSRYLVKRTGEKVFLECVQDMDHENMFWYRQDPGLGLRLIYFSYDVKMKEKGDIPEGYSVSREKKERFSLILESASTNQTSMYLCASSLPTGTNTEAFFGQGTRLTVV.